This record covers a single T cell receptor (beta chain). CDR1 and CDR2 (germline): KGHDR, SFDVKD. V was pared by 3 bases and J by 8 bases, with 3 bases of the junction left unmatched. The CDR3 is 14 residues long. These data are taken from a study of blood T cell repertoires in COVID-19. Study in general: Acute and convalescent COVID-19 samples came from the United States, Italy and Spain. Sample material is recorded as cDNA or gDNA derived from T cells, B-cell-depleted T cells, or PBMCs.

Source study methods: From reference gene primer amplification, estimates of nucleated cell counts were derived. Profiled with immunoSEQ multiplex PCR; TCRdb holds only in-frame clones, not every one. V and J calls and clone size are copied from that table; D and trimming were computed from the DNA. This sample has under 300,000 clones, with around four fifths found just once. The receptor was isolated from a man aged 55-75 years who had recovered from COVID-19. The sequencing input was peripheral blood. The chain recombines TRBV24-1 with TRBJ1-4; 9 bases are a match to TRBD1. Here the CDR3 DNA reads TGTGCCACCAGTGATACCGGGACAGGGGAAAAACTGTTTTTT. Translation gives CATSDTGTGEKLFF.